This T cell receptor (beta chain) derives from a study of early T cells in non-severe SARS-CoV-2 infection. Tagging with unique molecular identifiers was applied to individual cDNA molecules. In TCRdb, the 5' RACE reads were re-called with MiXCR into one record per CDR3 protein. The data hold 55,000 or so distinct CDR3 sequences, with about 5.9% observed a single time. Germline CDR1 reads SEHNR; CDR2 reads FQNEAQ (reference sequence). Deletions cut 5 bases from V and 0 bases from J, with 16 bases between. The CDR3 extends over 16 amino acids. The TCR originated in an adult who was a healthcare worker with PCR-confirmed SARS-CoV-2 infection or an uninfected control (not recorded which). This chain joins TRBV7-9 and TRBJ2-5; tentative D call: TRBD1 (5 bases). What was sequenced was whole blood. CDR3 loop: CASSPRRGEDQETQYF. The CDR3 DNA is TGTGCCAGCAGCCCAAGAAGGGGTGAGGACCAAGAGACCCAGTACTTC.